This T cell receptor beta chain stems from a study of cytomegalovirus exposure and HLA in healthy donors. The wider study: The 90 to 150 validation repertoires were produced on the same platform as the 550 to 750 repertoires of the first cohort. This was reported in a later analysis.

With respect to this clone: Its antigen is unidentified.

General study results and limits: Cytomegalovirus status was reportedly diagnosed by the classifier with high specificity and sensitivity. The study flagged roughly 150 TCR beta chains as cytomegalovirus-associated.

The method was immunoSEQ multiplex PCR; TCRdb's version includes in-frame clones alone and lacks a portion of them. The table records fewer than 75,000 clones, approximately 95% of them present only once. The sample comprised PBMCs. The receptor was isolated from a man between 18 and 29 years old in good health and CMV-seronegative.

CDR3 nucleotide sequence: TGTGCCAGCAGCTTAGATCCTACTGCGAACACTGAAGCTTTCTTT. Amino acids: CASSLDPTANTEAFF. The chain uses TRBV11-2 and TRBJ1-1; D remains ambiguous. Trimming took off 0 bases at V and 1 base at J, with 9 bases between the two ends. CDR3 length: 15 amino acids. Germline CDR1 SGHAT, CDR2 FQNNGV.